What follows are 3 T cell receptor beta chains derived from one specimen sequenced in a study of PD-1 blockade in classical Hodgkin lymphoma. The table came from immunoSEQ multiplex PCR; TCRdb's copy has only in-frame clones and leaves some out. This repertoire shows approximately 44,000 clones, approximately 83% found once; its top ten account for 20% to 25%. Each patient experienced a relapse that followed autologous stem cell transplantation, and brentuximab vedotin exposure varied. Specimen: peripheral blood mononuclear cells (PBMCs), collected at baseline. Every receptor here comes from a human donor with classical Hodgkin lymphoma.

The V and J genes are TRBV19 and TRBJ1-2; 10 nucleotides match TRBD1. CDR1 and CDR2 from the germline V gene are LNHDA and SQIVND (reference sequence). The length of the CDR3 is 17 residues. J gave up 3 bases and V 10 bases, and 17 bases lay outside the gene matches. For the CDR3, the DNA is TGTGCCACTACCCCCAACCCGGGACAGGGGACTTACTATGGCTACACCTTC. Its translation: CATTPNPGQGTYYGYTF.

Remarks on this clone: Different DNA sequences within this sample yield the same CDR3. The CDR3, as DNA: TGTGCCAGCAGTTTAAGGGGAGGGACCGAAGCTTTCTTT. Its protein product is CASSLRGGTEAFF. This sequence joins TRBV27 and TRBJ1-1, with D perhaps TRBD1 (5 bases). CDR3 length equals 13 residues. Trimming took 2 bases from V and 8 from J, leaving 12 bases between them. Germline V gene sequence: CDR1 MNHEY, CDR2 SMNVEV (reference sequence).

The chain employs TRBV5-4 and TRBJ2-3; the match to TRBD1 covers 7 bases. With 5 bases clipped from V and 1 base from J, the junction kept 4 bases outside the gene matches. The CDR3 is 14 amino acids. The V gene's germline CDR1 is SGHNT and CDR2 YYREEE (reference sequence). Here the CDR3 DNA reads TGTGCCAGCAGAGAGACAGGGCGCACAGATACGCAGTATTTT. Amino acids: CASRETGRTDTQYF.